This TCR beta chain derives from a study of radiation and T cells in renal cell carcinoma. Documented treatment: treatment-naive control, cytoreductive nephrectomy. The method was immunoSEQ multiplex PCR; TCRdb's version includes in-frame clones alone and lacks a portion of them. This sample has 24,000 or so clones; 45% to 55% occur once, and the top ten carry approximately 21%. Trimming pared 0 bases from V and 10 bases from J, leaving 15 bases between. The V gene's germline CDR1 is SGHAT and CDR2 FQNNGV. CDR3 size: 14 residues. The material was tumor tissue, obtained from a patient whose treatment was nephrectomy without radiotherapy. The chain carries TRBV11-2 and TRBJ2-5; D not resolved. This TCR came from a human donor with renal cell carcinoma. The CDR3 is CASSLDPIHRIQYF. The CDR3 coding sequence is TGTGCCAGCAGCTTAGACCCTATCCATAGGATCCAGTACTTC.